The 22 T cell receptor beta chains listed next were all sequenced from one sample in a study of beta chain features in type 1 diabetes. cDNA synthesis used the whole RNA isolate, giving expressed TCRB sequences. TCRdb keeps only in-frame clones here, not all; method: immunoSEQ multiplex PCR. The sample includes about 230,000 clones, more than 9% of them seen just once. Sequenced: naive CD4+ T cells from blood. All receptors derive from a young woman in good health.

This clone occurred a few times. V and J are TRBV5-1 and TRBJ1-4; tentative D call: TRBD1 (6 bases). CDR1 SGHRS and CDR2 YFSETQ come from the germline V gene. V gave up 0 bases and J gave up 7 bases, with 10 bases separating them. The CDR3 is 14 residues long. CDR3 DNA: TGCGCCAGCAGCTTGGGCGGGGGCGGTGAAAAACTGTTTTTT. Its protein product is CASSLGGGGEKLFF.

This clone turned up a few times. The CDR3 DNA is TGCGCCAGCAGCTTGGACCCCCGCGGTCAGCCCCAGCATTTT. It specifies CASSLDPRGQPQHF. The chain uses TRBV5-1 and TRBJ1-5; D is undetermined. The V and J ends lost 0 bases and 6 bases respectively, with 10 bases between them. The CDR3 sequence is 14 residues long. Germline values: CDR1 SGHRS, CDR2 YFSETQ.

This clone appeared a few times. The chain carries TRBV2 and TRBJ2-1; a possible D gene is TRBD2 (5 bases). Per the germline V gene, CDR1 is SNHLY and CDR2 is FYNNEI. The CDR3 totals 14 residues. Trimming removed 7 bases from V and 4 bases from J, with 14 bases in between. CDR3 protein: CASNLPREYNEQFF. Here the CDR3 DNA reads TGTGCCAGCAACCTTCCTAGGGAGTACAATGAGCAGTTCTTC.

V gene TRBV30 combines with J gene TRBJ2-7; possible D gene TRBD1, 6 bases. From germline, CDR1 is GTSNPN and CDR2 SVGIG (reference sequence). Trimming removed 0 bases from V and 4 bases from J, with 10 bases in between. CDR3 length: 13 amino acids. CDR3 bases: TGTGCCTGGAGTGTCGGGCAGGGGTACGAGCAGTACTTC. It is translated as CAWSVGQGYEQYF.

There are a few counts of this clone. The chain carries TRBV7-3 and TRBJ2-1; 8 bases are a match to TRBD2. V lost 5 bases and J lost 5; bases outside the gene matches: 11. Germline values: CDR1 SGHTA, CDR2 FQGTGA. This CDR3 spans 16 amino acids. The CDR3 spells CASSRLWTSPDNEQFF. CDR3 DNA: TGTGCCAGCAGCCGCCTTTGGACTAGCCCCGACAATGAGCAGTTCTTC.

The chain joins TRBV11-2 to TRBJ2-7; TRBD1 agrees at 9 bases. This CDR3 region has 16 residues. V lost 5 bases, J lost 4 bases, and 12 bases stayed unmatched. Germline V gene lookup returns CDR1 SGHAT and CDR2 FQNNGV. DNA of the CDR3: TGTGCCAGCAGCAAAGGTGCGGGACAGGGAACTTACGAGCAGTACTTC. Translation gives CASSKGAGQGTYEQYF.

This chain links TRBV12-5 with TRBJ2-7; 10 positions agree with TRBD2. With V trimmed by 4 bases and J by 5 bases, 5 bases remained unmatched. The CDR3 is made up of 14 amino acids. Germline loops: CDR1 LGHNT, CDR2 FRNRAP. The CDR3 sequence: CASGSSGRVDEQYF. The CDR3 nucleotides read TGTGCTAGTGGTTCTAGCGGGAGAGTAGACGAGCAGTACTTC. Combining the CDR3 with reference TRBV12-5 and TRBJ2-7 gives the whole variable domain DARVTQTPRHKVTEMGQEVTMRCQPILGHNTVFWYRQTMMQGLELLAYFRNRAPLDDSGMPKDRFSAEMPDATLATLKIQPSEPRDSAVYFCASGSSGRVDEQYFGPGTRLTVT.

The chain recombines TRBV30 with TRBJ1-1; D gene uncertain. Deletions cut 3 bases from V and 6 bases from J, with 20 bases between. Germline lookup yields CDR1 GTSNPN and CDR2 SVGIG (reference sequence). The CDR3 sequence is 15 residues long. The CDR3 here is CAWSSGSQSSAEAFF. The CDR3 DNA follows: TGTGCCTGGAGCTCCGGGTCCCAGTCGAGCGCTGAAGCTTTCTTT.

This clone was observed a handful of times. V usage is TRBV2 and J usage is TRBJ1-4; possibly TRBD1 for D (5 bases). This CDR3 is 15 amino acids long. Deletions cut 5 bases from V and 0 bases from J, with 10 bases between. Germline CDR1 is SNHLY and CDR2 is FYNNEI. CDR3 protein: CASSFDRTTNEKLFF. The CDR3 DNA follows: TGTGCCAGCAGTTTCGACAGAACAACTAATGAAAAACTGTTTTTT. Full variable domain (rest looked up from reference TRBV2 and TRBJ1-4): EPEVTQTPSHQVTQMGQEVILRCVPISNHLYFYWYRQILGQKVEFLVSFYNNEISEKSEIFDDQFSVERPDGSNFTLKIRSTKLEDSAMYFCASSFDRTTNEKLFFGSGTQLSVL.

The chain employs TRBV6-5 and TRBJ1-1; D possibly corresponds to TRBD1 (6 bases). Deletions cut 5 bases from V and 6 bases from J, with 13 bases between. The CDR3 consists of 13 residues. Germline CDR1 MNHEY, CDR2 SVGAGI. CDR3 in amino acids: CASSVNRAAEAFF. The CDR3 nucleotides read TGTGCCAGCAGTGTTAACAGGGCCGCTGAAGCTTTCTTT.

The CDR3 loop is CASTPGTGSSGYTF. The CDR3 nucleotides read TGTGCCAGCACCCCCGGGACAGGGAGTTCTGGCTACACCTTC. V gene TRBV7-2 combines with J gene TRBJ1-2, with 9 positions matching TRBD1. V lost 7 bases to trimming and J lost 7 bases; unmatched junction nucleotides: 10. Germline V gene data show CDR1 as SGHTA and CDR2 as FQGNSA. The CDR3 consists of 14 residues.

J is TRBJ2-7 and V is TRBV11-2, with D tentatively TRBD2 (6 bases). V lost 0 bases to trimming and J lost 2 bases, with 8 bases between them. CDR3 size: 14 residues. Germline V gene sequence: CDR1 SGHAT, CDR2 FQNNGV. CDR3 protein: CASSLERTTYEQYF. The CDR3 DNA is TGTGCCAGCAGCTTAGAACGGACTACCTACGAGCAGTACTTC.

V usage is TRBV5-1 and J usage is TRBJ2-3; a weak D match, TRBD2 (5 bases). CDR1 is SGHRS, CDR2 YFSETQ, per germline. Trimming pared 0 bases from V and 4 bases from J, leaving 12 bases between. The CDR3 is 15 residues long. CDR3 region: CASSLGQLDPDTQYF. Written as DNA, the CDR3 is TGCGCCAGCAGCTTGGGTCAACTAGATCCAGATACGCAGTATTTT.

CDR3 in amino acids: CASSLVPGSTSYEQYF. CDR3 nucleotides: TGCGCCAGCAGCTTGGTTCCGGGATCAACCTCCTACGAGCAGTACTTC. The chain uses TRBV5-1 and TRBJ2-7; D possibly corresponds to TRBD2 (5 bases). V lost 0 bases, J lost 0 bases, and 13 bases lay in between. CDR1 SGHRS and CDR2 YFSETQ come from the germline V gene. There are 16 residues in the CDR3.

This clone was seen many times. The chain carries TRBV30 and TRBJ2-5; D is undetermined. Deletions cut 2 bases from V and 1 base from J, with 5 bases between. CDR3 size: 12 residues. Looked up from germline, CDR1 is GTSNPN and CDR2 is SVGIG (reference sequence). The CDR3 DNA follows: TGTGCCTGGAGTCACAGCCAAGAGACCCAGTACTTC. Its protein product is CAWSHSQETQYF.

The chain uses TRBV1 and TRBJ1-2. TRBV1 is described as a pseudogene. The CDR3 is made up of 13 amino acids. The chain's CDR3 is CTSSQKHQCGYTF. The CDR3 bases are TGCACCAGCAGCCAGAAGCATCAATGTGGCTACACCTTC.

This clone came up a few times. The CDR3 reads CASSIGLAGVYEQYF. CDR3 in DNA: TGTGCCAGCAGCATAGGACTAGCGGGAGTCTACGAGCAGTACTTC. The rearrangement joins TRBV9 to TRBJ2-7; 13 bases are a match to TRBD2. V was clipped by 4 bases and J by 3 bases; unmatched bases: 4. Germline CDR1 reads SGDLS; CDR2 reads YYNGEE. The CDR3 contains 15 residues.

This clone was counted between two and nine times. The chain links TRBV4-1 to TRBJ1-1; 8 bases agree with TRBD1. Germline lookup yields CDR1 MGHRA and CDR2 YSYEKL. The CDR3 runs 14 residues. The J segment lost 11 bases and the V segment lost 3 bases, leaving 11 bases of the junction unmatched. CDR3 in DNA: TGCGCCAGCAGCCACCCGGGACAGGACGTACGGGCTTTCTTT. Translating it yields CASSHPGQDVRAFF.

The chain combines TRBV6-1 with TRBJ2-1; 10 nucleotides agree with TRBD2. From germline, CDR1 is MNHNS and CDR2 SASEGT. After removal of 5 bases from V and 4 bases from J, the junction contained 2 bases not matched to a gene. The CDR3 has 14 residues. CDR3 amino acids: CASSSSGGYNEQFF. CDR3 sequence (DNA): TGTGCCAGCAGTTCTAGCGGGGGTTACAATGAGCAGTTCTTC.

The chain employs TRBV25-1 and TRBJ1-2, with TRBD1 as a possible D gene (5 bases). Trimming removed 6 bases at V and 7 bases at J, with 15 bases between. The CDR3 totals 13 residues. Germline CDR1 is MGHDK and CDR2 is SYGVNS. CDR3 in DNA: TGTGCCAGCAGGGGGACTGCCTTGGGTGGCTACACCTTC. Its translation is CASRGTALGGYTF.

The chain carries TRBV5-1 and TRBJ2-4; 10 bases are a match to TRBD2. V dropped 0 bases and J dropped 0; count of bases not matched to a gene: 3. Germline V gives CDR1 SGHRS, CDR2 YFSETQ. The CDR3 covers 17 residues. The DNA of the CDR3 is TGCGCCAGCAGCTTGGCAGCGGGGGGGCCAGCCAAAAACATTCAGTACTTC. Its translation: CASSLAAGGPAKNIQYF.

This clone has just a few counts. The genes are TRBV6-6 and TRBJ1-6; 7 bases are shared with TRBD1. This CDR3 contains 16 residues. In germline, CDR1 is MNHNY, CDR2 SVGAGI (reference sequence). Trimming at V came to 4 bases and at J to 3 bases, leaving 6 bases not matched to a gene. The CDR3 spells CASSSVNRGYNSPLHF. CDR3 nucleotide sequence: TGTGCCAGCAGTTCCGTGAACAGGGGCTATAATTCACCCCTCCACTTT.